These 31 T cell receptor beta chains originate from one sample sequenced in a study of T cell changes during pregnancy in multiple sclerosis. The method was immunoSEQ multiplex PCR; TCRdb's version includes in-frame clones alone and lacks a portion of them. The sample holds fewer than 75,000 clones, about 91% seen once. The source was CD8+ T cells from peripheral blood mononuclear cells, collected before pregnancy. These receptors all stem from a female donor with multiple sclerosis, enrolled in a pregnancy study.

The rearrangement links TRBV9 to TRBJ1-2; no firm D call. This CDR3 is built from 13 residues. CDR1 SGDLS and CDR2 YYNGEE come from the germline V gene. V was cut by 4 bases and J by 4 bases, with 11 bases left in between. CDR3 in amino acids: CASSPGEAYGYTF. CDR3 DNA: TGTGCCAGCAGCCCCGGGGAGGCCTATGGCTACACCTTC.

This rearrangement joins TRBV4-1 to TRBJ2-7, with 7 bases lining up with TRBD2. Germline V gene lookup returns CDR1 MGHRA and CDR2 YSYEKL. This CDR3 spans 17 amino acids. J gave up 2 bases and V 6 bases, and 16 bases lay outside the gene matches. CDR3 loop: CASSPRGAGEITYEQYF. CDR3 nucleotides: TGCGCCAGCAGTCCTCGGGGCGCGGGGGAGATTACCTACGAGCAGTACTTC.

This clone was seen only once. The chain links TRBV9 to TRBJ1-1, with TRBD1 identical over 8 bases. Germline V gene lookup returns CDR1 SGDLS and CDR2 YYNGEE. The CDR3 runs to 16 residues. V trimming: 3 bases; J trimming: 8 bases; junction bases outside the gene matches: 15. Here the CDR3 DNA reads TGTGCCAGCAGCGCCCCGACAGGGGCCGACGGGGGGGAAGCTTTCTTT. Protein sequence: CASSAPTGADGGEAFF.

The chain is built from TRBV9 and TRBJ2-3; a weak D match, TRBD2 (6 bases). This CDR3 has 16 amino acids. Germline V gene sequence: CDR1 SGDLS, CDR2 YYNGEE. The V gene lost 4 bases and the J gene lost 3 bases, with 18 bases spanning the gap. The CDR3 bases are TGTGCCAGCAGCCCCGCCGGAGGGCTAGCGACAGATACGCAGTATTTT. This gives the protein CASSPAGGLATDTQYF.

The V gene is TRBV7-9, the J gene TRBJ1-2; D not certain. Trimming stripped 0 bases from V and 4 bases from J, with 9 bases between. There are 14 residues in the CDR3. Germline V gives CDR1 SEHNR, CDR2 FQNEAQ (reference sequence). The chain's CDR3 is CASSLAPAIYGYTF. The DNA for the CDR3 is TGTGCCAGCAGCTTAGCCCCCGCGATCTATGGCTACACCTTC.

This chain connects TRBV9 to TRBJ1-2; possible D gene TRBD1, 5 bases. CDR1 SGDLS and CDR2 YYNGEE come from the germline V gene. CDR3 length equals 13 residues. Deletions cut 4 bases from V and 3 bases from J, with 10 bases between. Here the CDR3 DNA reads TGTGCCAGCAGCCCGTGGGGGGACTATGGCTACACCTTC. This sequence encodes CASSPWGDYGYTF.

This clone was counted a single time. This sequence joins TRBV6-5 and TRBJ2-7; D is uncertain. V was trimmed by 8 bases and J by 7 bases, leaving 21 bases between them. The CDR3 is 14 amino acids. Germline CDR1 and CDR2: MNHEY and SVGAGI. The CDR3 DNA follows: TGTGCCAGCCTGGGCCTAAACCCTACGACGGAGCAGTACTTC. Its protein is CASLGLNPTTEQYF.

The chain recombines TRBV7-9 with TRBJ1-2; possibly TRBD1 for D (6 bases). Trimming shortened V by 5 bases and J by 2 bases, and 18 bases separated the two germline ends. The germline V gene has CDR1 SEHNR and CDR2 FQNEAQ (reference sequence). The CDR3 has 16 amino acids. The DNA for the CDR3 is TGTGCCAGCAGCCCGGTTGGGGGGGGCGGCAACTATGGCTACACCTTC. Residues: CASSPVGGGGNYGYTF.

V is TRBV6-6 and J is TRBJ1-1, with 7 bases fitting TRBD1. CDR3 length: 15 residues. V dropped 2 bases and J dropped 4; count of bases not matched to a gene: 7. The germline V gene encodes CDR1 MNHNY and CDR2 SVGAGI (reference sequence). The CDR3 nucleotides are TGTGCCAGCAGTTACACGACAGGGCGCGGCACTGAAGCTTTCTTT. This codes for CASSYTTGRGTEAFF.

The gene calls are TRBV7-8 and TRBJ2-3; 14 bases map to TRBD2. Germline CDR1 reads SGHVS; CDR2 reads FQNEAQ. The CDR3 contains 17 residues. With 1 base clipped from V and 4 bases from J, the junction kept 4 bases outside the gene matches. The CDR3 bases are TGTGCCAGCAGCTTAGGACTAGCGGGGGGGCGGGCAGATACGCAGTATTTT. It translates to CASSLGLAGGRADTQYF.

CDR3 DNA sequence: TGTGCCAGCAGCGAAGGGCCCTCACCGGGGGGAAACACCATATATTTT. This translates into CASSEGPSPGGNTIYF. V and J are TRBV9 and TRBJ1-3, with D uncertain. The CDR3 has 16 amino acids. Germline V lookup: CDR1 SGDLS, CDR2 YYNGEE. Trimming pared 3 bases from V and 4 bases from J, leaving 17 bases between.

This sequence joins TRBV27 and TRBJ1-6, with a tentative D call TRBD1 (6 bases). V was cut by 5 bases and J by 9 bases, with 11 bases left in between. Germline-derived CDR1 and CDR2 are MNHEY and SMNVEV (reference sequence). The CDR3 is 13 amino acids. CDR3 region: CASSQGFGSPLHF. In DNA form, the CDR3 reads TGTGCCAGCAGTCAGGGGTTCGGTTCACCCCTCCACTTT.

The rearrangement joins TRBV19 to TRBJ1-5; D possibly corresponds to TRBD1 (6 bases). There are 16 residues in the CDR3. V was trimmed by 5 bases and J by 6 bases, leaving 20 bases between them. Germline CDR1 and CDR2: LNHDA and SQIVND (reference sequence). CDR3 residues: CASSATGGPKAQPQHF. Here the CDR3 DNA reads TGTGCCAGTAGTGCCACGGGGGGGCCGAAGGCTCAGCCCCAGCATTTT. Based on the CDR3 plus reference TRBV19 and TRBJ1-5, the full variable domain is DGGITQSPKYLFRKEGQNVTLSCEQNLNHDAMYWYRQDPGQGLRLIYYSQIVNDFQKGDIAEGYSVSREKKESFPLTVTSAQKNPTAFYLCASSATGGPKAQPQHFGDGTRLSIL.

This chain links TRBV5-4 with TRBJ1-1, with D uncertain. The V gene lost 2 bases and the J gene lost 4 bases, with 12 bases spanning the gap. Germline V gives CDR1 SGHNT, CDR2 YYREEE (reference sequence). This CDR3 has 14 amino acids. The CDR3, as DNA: TGTGCCAGCAGCTTTGAGGGTCGGGGCACTGAAGCTTTCTTT. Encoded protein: CASSFEGRGTEAFF.

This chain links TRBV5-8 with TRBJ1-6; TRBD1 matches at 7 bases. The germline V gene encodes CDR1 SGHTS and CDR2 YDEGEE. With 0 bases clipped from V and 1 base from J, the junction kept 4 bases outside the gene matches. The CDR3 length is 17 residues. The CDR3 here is CASSLAIRGSYNSPLHF. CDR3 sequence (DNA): TGTGCCAGCAGCTTGGCCATCAGGGGGTCCTATAATTCACCCCTCCACTTT.

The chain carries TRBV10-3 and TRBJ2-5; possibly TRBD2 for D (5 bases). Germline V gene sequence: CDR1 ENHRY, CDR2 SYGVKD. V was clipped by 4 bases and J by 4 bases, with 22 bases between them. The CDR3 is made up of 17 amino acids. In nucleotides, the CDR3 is TGTGCCATCAGTGGTACGATCCCTAGCAGTATACGAGAGACCCAGTACTTC. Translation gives CAISGTIPSSIRETQYF.

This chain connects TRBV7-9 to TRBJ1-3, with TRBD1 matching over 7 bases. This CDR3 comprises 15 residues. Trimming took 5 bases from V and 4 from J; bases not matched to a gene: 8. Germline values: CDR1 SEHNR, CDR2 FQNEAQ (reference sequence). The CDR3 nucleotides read TGTGCCAGCAGCCACCAATTGGACAGGGGAAACACCATATATTTT. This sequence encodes CASSHQLDRGNTIYF.

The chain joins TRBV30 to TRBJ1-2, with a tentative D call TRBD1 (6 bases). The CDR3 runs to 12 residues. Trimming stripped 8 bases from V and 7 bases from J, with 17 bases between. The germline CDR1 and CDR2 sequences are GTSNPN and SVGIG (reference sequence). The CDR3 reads CALDGGLGGYTF. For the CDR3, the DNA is TGTGCCCTGGACGGGGGGCTAGGTGGCTACACCTTC.

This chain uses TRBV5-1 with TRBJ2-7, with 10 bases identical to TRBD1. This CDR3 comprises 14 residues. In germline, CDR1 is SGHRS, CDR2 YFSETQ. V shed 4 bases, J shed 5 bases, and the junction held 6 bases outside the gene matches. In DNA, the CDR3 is TGCGCCAGCAGCGCCTCCGGGACAGGGGACGAGCAGTACTTC. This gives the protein CASSASGTGDEQYF.

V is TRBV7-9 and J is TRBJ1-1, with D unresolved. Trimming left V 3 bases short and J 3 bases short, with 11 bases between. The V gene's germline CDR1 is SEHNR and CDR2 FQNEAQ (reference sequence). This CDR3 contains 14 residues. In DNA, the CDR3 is TGTGCCAGCAGCTTTTGGGGAGAGCACACTGAAGCTTTCTTT. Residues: CASSFWGEHTEAFF.

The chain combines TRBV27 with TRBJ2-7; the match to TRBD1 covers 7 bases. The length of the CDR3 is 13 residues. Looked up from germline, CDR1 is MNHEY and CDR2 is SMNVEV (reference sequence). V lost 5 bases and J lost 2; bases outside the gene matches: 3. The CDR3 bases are TGTGCCAGCAGTGGACAGGCAACCTACGAGCAGTACTTC. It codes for CASSGQATYEQYF.

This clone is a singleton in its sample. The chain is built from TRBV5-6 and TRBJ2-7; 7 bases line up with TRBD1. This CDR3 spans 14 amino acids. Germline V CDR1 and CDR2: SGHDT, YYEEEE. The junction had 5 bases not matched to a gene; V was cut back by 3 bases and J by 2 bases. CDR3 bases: TGTGCCAGCAGCTCGCCGGACAGGCCCTACGAGCAGTACTTC. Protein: CASSSPDRPYEQYF.

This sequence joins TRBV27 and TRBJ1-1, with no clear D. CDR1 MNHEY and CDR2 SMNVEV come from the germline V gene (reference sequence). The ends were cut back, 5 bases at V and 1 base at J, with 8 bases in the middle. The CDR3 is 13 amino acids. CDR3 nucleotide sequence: TGTGCCAGCAGTCTCCAGGAGAACACTGAAGCTTTCTTT. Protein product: CASSLQENTEAFF.

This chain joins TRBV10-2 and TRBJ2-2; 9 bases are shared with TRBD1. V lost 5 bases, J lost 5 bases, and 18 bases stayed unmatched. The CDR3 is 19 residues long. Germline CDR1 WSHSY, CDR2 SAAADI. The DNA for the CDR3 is TGCGCCAGCAGTCTACTCCTCCCGAGGACAGGGGATATTACCGGGGAGCTGTTTTTT. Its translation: CASSLLLPRTGDITGELFF.

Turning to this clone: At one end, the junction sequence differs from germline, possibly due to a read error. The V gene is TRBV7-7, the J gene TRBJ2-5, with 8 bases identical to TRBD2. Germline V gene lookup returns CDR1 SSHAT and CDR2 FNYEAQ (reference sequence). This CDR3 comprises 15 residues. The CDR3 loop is CASSLSGGYQETQYF. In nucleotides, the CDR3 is TGTGCTAGCAGCTTGAGCGGGGGATACCAAGAGACCCAGTACTTC. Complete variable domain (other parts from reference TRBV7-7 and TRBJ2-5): GAGVSQSPRYKVTKRGQDVTLRCDPISSHATLYWYQQALGQGPEFLTYFNYEAQPDKSGLPSDRFSAERPEGSISTLTIQRTEQRDSAMYRCASSLSGGYQETQYFGPGTRLLVL.

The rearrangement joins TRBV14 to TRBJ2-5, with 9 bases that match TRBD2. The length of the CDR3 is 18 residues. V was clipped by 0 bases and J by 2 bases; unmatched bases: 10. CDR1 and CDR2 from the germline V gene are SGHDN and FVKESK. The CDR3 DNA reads TGTGCCAGCAGCCAAGATCTGCCTCTAGCGGGGACTCAAGAGACCCAGTACTTC. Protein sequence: CASSQDLPLAGTQETQYF.

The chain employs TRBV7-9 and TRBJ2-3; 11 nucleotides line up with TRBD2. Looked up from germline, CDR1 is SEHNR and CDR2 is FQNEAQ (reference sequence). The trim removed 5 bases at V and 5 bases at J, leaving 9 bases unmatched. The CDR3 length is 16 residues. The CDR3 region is CASSQRLAGNKDTQYF. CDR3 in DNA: TGTGCCAGCAGCCAAAGACTAGCGGGGAATAAAGATACGCAGTATTTT.

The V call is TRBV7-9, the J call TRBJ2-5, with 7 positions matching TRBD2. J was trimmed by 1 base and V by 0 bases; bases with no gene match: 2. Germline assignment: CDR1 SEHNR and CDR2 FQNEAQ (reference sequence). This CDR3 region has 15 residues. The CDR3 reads CASSLASGGQETQYF. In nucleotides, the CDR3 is TGTGCCAGCAGCTTAGCGTCGGGAGGCCAAGAGACCCAGTACTTC.

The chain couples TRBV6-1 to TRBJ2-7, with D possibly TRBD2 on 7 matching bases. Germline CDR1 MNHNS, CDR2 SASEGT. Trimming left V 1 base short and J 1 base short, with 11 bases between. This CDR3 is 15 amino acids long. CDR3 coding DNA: TGTGCCAGCAGTGAAGAACAGGGAGGGTCCTACGAGCAGTACTTC. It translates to CASSEEQGGSYEQYF.

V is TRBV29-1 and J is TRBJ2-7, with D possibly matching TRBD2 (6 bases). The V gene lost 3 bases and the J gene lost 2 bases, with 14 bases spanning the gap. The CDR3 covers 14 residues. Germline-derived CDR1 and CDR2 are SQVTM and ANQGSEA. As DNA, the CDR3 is TGCAGCGTTGATTCCGGGACGGGAGCCTACGAGCAGTACTTC. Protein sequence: CSVDSGTGAYEQYF.

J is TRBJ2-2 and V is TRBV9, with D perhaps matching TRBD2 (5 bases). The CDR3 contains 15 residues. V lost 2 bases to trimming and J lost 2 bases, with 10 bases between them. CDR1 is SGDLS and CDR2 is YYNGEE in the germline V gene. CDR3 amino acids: CASSVSGGNTGELFF. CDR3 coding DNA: TGTGCCAGCAGCGTTTCAGGAGGAAACACCGGGGAGCTGTTTTTT.